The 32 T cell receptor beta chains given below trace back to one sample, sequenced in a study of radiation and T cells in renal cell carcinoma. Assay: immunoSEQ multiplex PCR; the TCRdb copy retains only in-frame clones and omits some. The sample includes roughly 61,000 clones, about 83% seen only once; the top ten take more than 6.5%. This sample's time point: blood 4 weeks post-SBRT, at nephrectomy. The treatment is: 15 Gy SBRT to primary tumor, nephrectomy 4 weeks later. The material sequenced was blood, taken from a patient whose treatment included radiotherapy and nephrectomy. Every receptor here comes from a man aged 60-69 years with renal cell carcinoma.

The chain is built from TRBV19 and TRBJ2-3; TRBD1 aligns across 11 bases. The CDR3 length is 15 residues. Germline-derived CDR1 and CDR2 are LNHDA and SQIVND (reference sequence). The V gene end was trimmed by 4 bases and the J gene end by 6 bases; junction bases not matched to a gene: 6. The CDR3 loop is CASSTRDRGTDTQYF. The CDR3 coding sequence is TGTGCCAGTAGTACCCGGGACAGGGGGACCGATACGCAGTATTTT.

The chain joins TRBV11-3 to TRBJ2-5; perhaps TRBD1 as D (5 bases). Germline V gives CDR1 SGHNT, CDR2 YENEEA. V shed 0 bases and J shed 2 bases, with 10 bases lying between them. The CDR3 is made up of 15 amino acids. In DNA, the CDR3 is TGTGCCAGCAGCTTAGACCGGCAGGGTCAAGAGACCCAGTACTTC. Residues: CASSLDRQGQETQYF.

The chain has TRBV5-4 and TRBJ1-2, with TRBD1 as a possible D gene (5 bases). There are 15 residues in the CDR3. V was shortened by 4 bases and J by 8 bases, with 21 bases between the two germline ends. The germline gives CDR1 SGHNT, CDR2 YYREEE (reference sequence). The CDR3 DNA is TGTGCCAGCAGCGCCGAAGGGACGGCGGTGCGAGGCTACACCTTC. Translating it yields CASSAEGTAVRGYTF. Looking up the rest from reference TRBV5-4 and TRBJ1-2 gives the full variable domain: ETGVTQSPTHLIKTRGQQVTLRCSSQSGHNTVSWYQQALGQGPQFIFQYYREEENGRGNFPPRFSGLQFPNYSSELNVNALELDDSALYLCASSAEGTAVRGYTFGSGTRLTVV.

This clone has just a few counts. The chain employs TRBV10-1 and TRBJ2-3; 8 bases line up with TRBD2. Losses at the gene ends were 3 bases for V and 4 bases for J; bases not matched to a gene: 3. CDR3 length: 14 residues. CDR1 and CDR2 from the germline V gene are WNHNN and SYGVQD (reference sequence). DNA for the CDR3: TGCGCCAGCAGTGACACGGGGGGGTCAGATACGCAGTATTTT. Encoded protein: CASSDTGGSDTQYF.

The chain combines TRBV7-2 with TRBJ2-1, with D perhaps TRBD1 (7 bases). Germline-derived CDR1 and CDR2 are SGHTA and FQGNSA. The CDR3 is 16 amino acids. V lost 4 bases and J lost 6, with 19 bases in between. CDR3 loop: CASSWARGARGNEQFF. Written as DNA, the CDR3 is TGTGCCAGCAGCTGGGCCAGGGGGGCGAGGGGCAATGAGCAGTTCTTC.

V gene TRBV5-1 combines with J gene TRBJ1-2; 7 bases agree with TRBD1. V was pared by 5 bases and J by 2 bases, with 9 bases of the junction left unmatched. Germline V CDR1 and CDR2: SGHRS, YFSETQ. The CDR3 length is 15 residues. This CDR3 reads CASRLAGTANYGYTF. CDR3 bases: TGCGCCAGCAGACTTGCCGGGACAGCAAACTATGGCTACACCTTC.

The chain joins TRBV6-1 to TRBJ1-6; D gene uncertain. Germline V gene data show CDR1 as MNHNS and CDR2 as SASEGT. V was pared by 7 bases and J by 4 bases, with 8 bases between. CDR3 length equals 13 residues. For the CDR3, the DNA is TGTGCCAGCACTAGTGATTATAATTCACCCCTCCACTTT. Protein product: CASTSDYNSPLHF.

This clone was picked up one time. DNA for the CDR3: TGCGCCAGCAGCCAAGATACTGTAGATACGAGCACAGATACGCAGTATTTT. Its protein is CASSQDTVDTSTDTQYF. The genes are TRBV4-3 and TRBJ2-3, with unresolved D. CDR3 length equals 17 residues. The V and J ends lost 0 bases and 0 bases respectively, with 13 bases between them. Germline lookup yields CDR1 LGHNA and CDR2 YSLEER.

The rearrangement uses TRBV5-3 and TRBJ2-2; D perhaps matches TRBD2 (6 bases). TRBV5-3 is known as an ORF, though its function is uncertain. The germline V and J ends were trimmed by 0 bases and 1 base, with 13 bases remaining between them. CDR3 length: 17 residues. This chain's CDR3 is CARSLGARGVNTGELFF. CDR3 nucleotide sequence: TGTGCCAGAAGCTTGGGGGCCCGCGGGGTGAACACCGGGGAGCTGTTTTTT.

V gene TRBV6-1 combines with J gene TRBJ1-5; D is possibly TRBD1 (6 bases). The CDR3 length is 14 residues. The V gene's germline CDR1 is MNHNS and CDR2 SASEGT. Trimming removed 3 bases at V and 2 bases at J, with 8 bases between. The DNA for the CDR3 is TGTGCCAGCAGTGAGAACAGGGGCAATCAGCCCCAGCATTTT. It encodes CASSENRGNQPQHF.

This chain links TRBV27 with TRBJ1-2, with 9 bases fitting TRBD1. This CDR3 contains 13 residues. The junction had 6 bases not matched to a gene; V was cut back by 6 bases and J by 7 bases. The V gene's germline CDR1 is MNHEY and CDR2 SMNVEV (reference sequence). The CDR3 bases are TGTGCCAGCAGCCCACAGGGGGCTATTGGCTACACCTTC. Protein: CASSPQGAIGYTF.

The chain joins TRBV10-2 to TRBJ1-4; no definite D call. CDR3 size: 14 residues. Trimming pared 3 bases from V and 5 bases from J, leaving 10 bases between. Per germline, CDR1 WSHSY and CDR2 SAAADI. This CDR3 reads CASSDWDKNEKLFF. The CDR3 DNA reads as TGCGCCAGCAGTGATTGGGATAAAAATGAAAAACTGTTTTTT.

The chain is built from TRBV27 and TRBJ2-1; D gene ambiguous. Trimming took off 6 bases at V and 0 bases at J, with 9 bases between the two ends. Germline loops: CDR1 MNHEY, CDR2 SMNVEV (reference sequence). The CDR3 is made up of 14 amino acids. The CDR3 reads CASSPGGSYNEQFF. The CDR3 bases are TGTGCCAGCAGCCCGGGCGGCTCCTACAATGAGCAGTTCTTC.

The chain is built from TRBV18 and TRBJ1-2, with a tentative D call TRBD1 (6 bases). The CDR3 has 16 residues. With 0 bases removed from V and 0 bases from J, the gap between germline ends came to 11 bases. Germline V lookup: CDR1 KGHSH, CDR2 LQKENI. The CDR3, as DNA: TGTGCCAGCTCACCACCGGAGGGGGTGACTAACTATGGCTACACCTTC. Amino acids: CASSPPEGVTNYGYTF.

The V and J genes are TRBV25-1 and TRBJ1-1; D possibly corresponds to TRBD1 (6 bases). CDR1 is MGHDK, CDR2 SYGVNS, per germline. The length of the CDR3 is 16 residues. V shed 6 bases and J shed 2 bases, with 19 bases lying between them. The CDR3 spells CASRGGHIRVNTEAFF. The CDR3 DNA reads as TGTGCCAGCAGGGGGGGACATATTAGGGTAAACACTGAAGCTTTCTTT.

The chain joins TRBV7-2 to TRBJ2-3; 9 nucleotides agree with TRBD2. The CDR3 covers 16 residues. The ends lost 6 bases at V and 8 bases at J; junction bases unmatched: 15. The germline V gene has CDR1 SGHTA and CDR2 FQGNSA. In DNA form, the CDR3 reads TGTGCCAGCAGTGCCAATGTTGCGGGGGGGCACGTTACGCAGTATTTT. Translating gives CASSANVAGGHVTQYF.

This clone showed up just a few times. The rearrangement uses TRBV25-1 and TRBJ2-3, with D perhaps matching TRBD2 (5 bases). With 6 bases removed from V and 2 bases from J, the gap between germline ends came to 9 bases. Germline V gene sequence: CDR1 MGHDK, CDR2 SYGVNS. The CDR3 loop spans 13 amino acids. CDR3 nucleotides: TGTGCCAGCAGGGAGGACCCCACAGATACGCAGTATTTT. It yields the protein CASREDPTDTQYF.

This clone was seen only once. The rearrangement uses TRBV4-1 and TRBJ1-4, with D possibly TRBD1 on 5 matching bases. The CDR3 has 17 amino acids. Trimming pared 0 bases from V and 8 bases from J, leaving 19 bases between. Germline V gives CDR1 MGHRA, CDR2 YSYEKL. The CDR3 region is CASSQDLRANTPEKLFF. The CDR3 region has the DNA TGCGCCAGCAGCCAAGATCTCAGGGCCAATACCCCCGAAAAACTGTTTTTT.

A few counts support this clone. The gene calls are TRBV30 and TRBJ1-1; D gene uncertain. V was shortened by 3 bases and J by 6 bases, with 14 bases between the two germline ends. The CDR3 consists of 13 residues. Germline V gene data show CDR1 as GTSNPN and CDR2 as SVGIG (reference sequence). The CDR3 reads CAWRATPGAEAFF. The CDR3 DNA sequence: TGTGCCTGGAGGGCGACCCCGGGCGCTGAAGCTTTCTTT.

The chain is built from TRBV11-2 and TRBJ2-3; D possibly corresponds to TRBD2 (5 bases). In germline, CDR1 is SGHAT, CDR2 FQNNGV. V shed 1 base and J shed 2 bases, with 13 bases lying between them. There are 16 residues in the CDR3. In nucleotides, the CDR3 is TGTGCCAGCAGCTTAGGGGCGGGCAGACACACAGATACGCAGTATTTT. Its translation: CASSLGAGRHTDTQYF.

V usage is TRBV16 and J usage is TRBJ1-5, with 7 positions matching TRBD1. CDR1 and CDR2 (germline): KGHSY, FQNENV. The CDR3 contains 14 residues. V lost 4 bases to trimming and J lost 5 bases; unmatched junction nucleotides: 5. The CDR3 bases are TGTGCCAGCAGCCTGGGACAGTTCTATCAGCCCCAGCATTTT. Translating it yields CASSLGQFYQPQHF.

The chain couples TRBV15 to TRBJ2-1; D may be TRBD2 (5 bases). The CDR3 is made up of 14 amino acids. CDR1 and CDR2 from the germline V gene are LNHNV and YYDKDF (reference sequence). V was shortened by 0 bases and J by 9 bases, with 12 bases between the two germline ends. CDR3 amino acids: CATSRDRLAFEQFF. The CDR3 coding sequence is TGTGCCACCAGCAGAGATCGGCTAGCTTTTGAGCAGTTCTTC. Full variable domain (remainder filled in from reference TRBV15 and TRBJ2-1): DAMVIQNPRYQVTQFGKPVTLSCSQTLNHNVMYWYQQKSSQAPKLLFHYYDKDFNNEADTPDNFQSRRPNTSFCFLDIRSPGLGDTAMYLCATSRDRLAFEQFFGPGTRLTVL.

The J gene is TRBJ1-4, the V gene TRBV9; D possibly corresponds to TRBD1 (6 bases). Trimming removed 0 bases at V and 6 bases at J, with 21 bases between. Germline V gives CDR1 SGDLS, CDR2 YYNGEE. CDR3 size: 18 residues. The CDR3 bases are TGTGCCAGCAGCGTAGGAACAATCGGAGGGGGGCTTGATGAAAAACTGTTTTTT. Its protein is CASSVGTIGGGLDEKLFF.

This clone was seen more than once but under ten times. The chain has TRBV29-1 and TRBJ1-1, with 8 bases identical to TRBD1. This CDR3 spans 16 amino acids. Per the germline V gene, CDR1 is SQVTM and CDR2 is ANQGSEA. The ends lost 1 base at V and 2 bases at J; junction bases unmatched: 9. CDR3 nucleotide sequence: TGCAGCGTTGAAGGGCAGGGGGCATTAACAAACACTGAAGCTTTCTTT. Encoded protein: CSVEGQGALTNTEAFF.

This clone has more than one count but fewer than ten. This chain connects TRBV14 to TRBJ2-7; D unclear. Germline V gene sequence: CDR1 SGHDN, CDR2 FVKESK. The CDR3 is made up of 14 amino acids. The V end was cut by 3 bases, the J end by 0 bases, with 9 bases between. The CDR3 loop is CASSHIGSSYEQYF. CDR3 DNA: TGTGCCAGCAGCCACATAGGTAGCTCCTACGAGCAGTACTTC.

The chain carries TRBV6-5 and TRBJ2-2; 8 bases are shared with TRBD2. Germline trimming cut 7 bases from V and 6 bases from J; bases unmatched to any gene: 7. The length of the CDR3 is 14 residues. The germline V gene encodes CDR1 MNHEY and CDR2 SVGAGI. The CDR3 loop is CASNRAGAAGELFF. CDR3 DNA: TGTGCCAGCAATCGAGCGGGAGCTGCCGGGGAGCTGTTTTTT.

The CDR3 nucleotides are TGCGCCAGCAGCTTGTCCCTAGCGGGGGGACAGACCGGGGAGCTGTTTTTT. This sequence encodes CASSLSLAGGQTGELFF. This chain uses TRBV5-1 with TRBJ2-2, with 11 bases aligning to TRBD2. CDR3 length: 17 amino acids. From germline, CDR1 is SGHRS and CDR2 YFSETQ. V lost 1 base to trimming and J lost 5 bases; unmatched junction nucleotides: 7. The full variable domain, its missing parts supplied by reference TRBV5-1 and TRBJ2-2, is KAGVTQTPRYLIKTRGQQVTLSCSPISGHRSVSWYQQTPGQGLQFLFEYFSETQRNKGNFPGRFSGRQFSNSRSEMNVSTLELGDSALYLCASSLSLAGGQTGELFFGEGSRLTVL.

The CDR3 loop reads CASSIGIGQFVERANVLTF. The CDR3 DNA sequence: TGTGCCAGTAGTATTGGAATTGGGCAGTTCGTGGAGCGGGCCAACGTCCTGACTTTC. This sequence joins TRBV19 and TRBJ2-6; D gene ambiguous. The germline V and J ends were trimmed by 3 bases and 5 bases, with 23 bases remaining between them. Germline CDR1 is LNHDA and CDR2 is SQIVND (reference sequence). The CDR3 is made up of 19 amino acids.

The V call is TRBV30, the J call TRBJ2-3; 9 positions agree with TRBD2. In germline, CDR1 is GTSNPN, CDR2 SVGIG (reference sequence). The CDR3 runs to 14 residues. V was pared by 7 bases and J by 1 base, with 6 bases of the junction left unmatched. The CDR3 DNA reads TGTGCCTCCAATAGCGGGGGAGGCACAGATACGCAGTATTTT. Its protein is CASNSGGGTDTQYF.

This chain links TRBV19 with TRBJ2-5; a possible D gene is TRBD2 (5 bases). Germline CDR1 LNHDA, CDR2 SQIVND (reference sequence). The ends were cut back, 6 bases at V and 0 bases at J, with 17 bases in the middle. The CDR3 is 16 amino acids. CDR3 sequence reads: CASRGYEAGNQETQYF. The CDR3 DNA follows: TGTGCCAGTAGAGGTTACGAGGCGGGCAACCAAGAGACCCAGTACTTC.

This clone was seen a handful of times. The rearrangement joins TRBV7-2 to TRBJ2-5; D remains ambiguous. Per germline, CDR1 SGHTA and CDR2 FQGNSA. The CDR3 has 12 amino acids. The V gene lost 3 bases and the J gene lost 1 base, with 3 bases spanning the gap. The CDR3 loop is CASSFTQETQYF. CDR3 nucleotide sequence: TGTGCCAGCAGCTTCACCCAAGAGACCCAGTACTTC.

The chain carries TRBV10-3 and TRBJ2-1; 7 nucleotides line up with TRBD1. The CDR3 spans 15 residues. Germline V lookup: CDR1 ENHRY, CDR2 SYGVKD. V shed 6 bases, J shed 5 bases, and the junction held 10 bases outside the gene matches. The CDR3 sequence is CAISALGQQNNEQFF. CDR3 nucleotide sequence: TGTGCCATCAGCGCCTTGGGACAGCAAAACAATGAGCAGTTCTTC.